The source of this T cell receptor (beta chain) is a study of T cells in Graves' hyperthyroidism and ophthalmopathy. Using RNA transcripts as the source, TCR beta CDR3 regions were amplified. Primed by the HTBI set, a first-round RT-PCR was run on the TCR CDR3. MiXCR was run by TCRdb on the multiplex PCR reads, yielding one entry per CDR3 protein. The repertoire consists of 480,000 or so distinct CDR3 sequences, with about 46% occurring once and the leading ten covering about 40%. Reasons for excluding patients were uncontrolled infection, other autoimmune disease, pregnancy or lactation. This clonotype was counted a few times. What it binds is unknown. Findings and limits, study-wide: Most thyroid clonotypes with frequency above 0.001 were detected in blood. Ophthalmopathy was separated from stable hyperthyroidism by a 13 V-J model. Ophthalmopathy was model-predicted a median about 6 months pre-onset.

This CDR3 is built from 17 residues. Germline CDR1 reads DFQATT; CDR2 reads SNEGSKA (reference sequence). The junction had 15 bases not matched to a gene; V was cut back by 2 bases and J by 5 bases. The sequence was collected from an adult woman with Graves' disease, either hyperthyroidism or ophthalmopathy (not recorded which). The sequenced sample consisted of peripheral blood or thyroid tissue (not recorded which). The V gene is TRBV20-1, the J gene TRBJ1-5; 7 bases align to TRBD1. The DNA for the CDR3 is TGCAGTGCTAGAAGGGGTCAGGGGGGTATTCCGGATCAGCCCCAGCATTTT. Encoded protein: CSARRGQGGIPDQPQHF.